This TCR beta chain was captured in a study of T cells after posttransplantation cyclophosphamide listed by TCRdb under 2016. Turning to the overall study: The study tracked T cell repertoire reconstitution by TRB sequencing after myeloablative bone marrow transplantation using posttransplantation cyclophosphamide as GVHD prophylaxis. Because TRA and TRB clonality correlated tightly in fewer than ten samples, later TCR analyses were limited to TRB. Blood from all 35 or so PTCy patients who had 1-year posttransplant specimens underwent TRB sequencing. TRB sequencing was also done on up to about 3 additional blood samples from 2 to 5.2 years after transplant in 3 patients, and on pretransplant blood from 4 patients. Samples from some 40 PTCy-treated patients, along with samples from 15 to 20 of their related bone marrow donors, underwent antigen receptor sequencing. Public TRB sequences were checked against a database of over 3,000 sequences associated with responses to pathogens, tumor antigens, self-antigens and alloantigens.

Study-level results and caveats: Donor-recipient similarity was low at 1-2 months but rose over the first year, and later blood repertoires were often dominated by donor CD8+ memory clones. Across some 45 patients, TRB clonality was highly associated with recipient CMV seropositivity and CMV reactivation, and PTCy diversity was similar to diversity in CNI/methotrexate controls. The TRB repertoires of T cells infiltrating skin or GI tract showed only limited overlap with the TRB repertoires of T cells in blood.

TRB sequencing was run on genomic DNA with either the immunoSEQ assay at survey resolution or the hsTCRB kit. Per the original workflow: The immunoSEQ software was used for initial read processing, and the LymphoSeq R package was used for repertoire analyses. Clonality was calculated as 1 minus normalized Shannon entropy, and the Gini coefficient was also calculated for each TRB dataset. To infer phenotypes in unsorted samples, TRB sequences from sorted subsets of the recipient or donor were mapped onto unsorted samples from the same recipient. The table comes from immuneACCESS by way of TCRdb, which keeps in-frame sequences with V and J called. Part of the clones is missing from these tables; in studies checked, under half for an unresolved V gene and the rest for unknown reasons. V and J calls and clone size are as listed in that table; D and trimming were resolved from the DNA. In this sample the table shows a few thousand clones, 94% of which occur a single time. More than 1.3% of the sample rests with the top ten.

Peripheral blood and bone marrow mononuclear cells were isolated by Ficoll-Hypaque density centrifugation and cryopreserved. CD4+ and CD8+ T cells, including naive and memory subsets, were sorted by FACS using a FACSAria II. From the cysteine up to the phenylalanine, the CDR3 has a length of 13 residues. Only CDR3 DNA remains: 39 bases, in frame from the first base. The V and J ends are trimmed by 4 bases and 7 bases, leaving 10 bases between them. As encoded in the germline V gene, CDR1 is MNHEY while CDR2 is SVGAGI. Details on this clone: The target of this receptor is not known. Base-call qualities are not available, and no considerably larger clone is one nucleotide away.

The receptor's source is a woman aged 60-75 years in good health, CMV-negative, and a related stem cell transplant donor. Here the chain combines TRBV6-5 and TRBJ1-4; too little of a D gene remains to name it. Sequencing used CD4+ T cells sorted from bone marrow. The sequenced DNA: TGTGCCAGCAGTTCGGGATTACGTGAAAAACTGTTTTTT. Its translation reads: CASSSGLREKLFF.